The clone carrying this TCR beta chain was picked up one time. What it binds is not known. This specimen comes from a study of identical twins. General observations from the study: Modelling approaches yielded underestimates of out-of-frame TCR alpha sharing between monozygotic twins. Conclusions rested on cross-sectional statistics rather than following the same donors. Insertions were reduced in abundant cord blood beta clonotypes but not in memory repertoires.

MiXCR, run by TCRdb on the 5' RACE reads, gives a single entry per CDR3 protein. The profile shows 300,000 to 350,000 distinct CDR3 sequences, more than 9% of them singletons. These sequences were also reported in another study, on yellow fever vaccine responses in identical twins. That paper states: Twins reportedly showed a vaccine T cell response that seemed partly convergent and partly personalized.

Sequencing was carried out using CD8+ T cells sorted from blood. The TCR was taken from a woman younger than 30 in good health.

The CDR3 loop is CASSDSDNTDTQYF. The CDR3 bases are TGTGCCAGCAGTGATAGCGACAACACAGATACGCAGTATTTT. This chain connects TRBV2 to TRBJ2-3; a weak D match, TRBD2 (5 bases). From germline, CDR1 is SNHLY and CDR2 FYNNEI. V lost 3 bases and J 2 bases, leaving 9 bases between the germline ends. The CDR3 spans 14 residues. The full variable domain, in which reference TRBV2 and TRBJ2-3 provide the parts outside the CDR3, is EPEVTQTPSHQVTQMGQEVILRCVPISNHLYFYWYRQILGQKVEFLVSFYNNEISEKSEIFDDQFSVERPDGSNFTLKIRSTKLEDSAMYFCASSDSDNTDTQYFGPGTRLTVL.